This paragraph covers one T cell receptor (beta chain) sequence. This entry is derived from a study of patients and donors after allogeneic stem cell transplantation. The CDR3 runs 13 residues. V was trimmed by 1 base and J by 8 bases, leaving 11 bases between them. Germline assignment: CDR1 SEHNR and CDR2 FQNEAQ (reference sequence). MiXCR, applied by TCRdb to the RT-PCR reads, yields one record per CDR3 protein. This table holds some 960,000 distinct CDR3 sequences, 15% to 20% found once. This sequence originates from a human donor who was either an allogeneic HSCT recipient or a stem cell or donor lymphocyte infusion donor (not recorded which). It is not recorded whose cells these are; they may come from a transplant donor. The V gene is TRBV7-9, the J gene TRBJ1-2; TRBD1 might be the D (5 bases). Sample: blood, either unsorted or a sorted T cell fraction (not recorded which). CDR3 DNA: TGTGCCAGCAGCTTAGAATGGGGCTTCGGCTACACCTTC. As protein: CASSLEWGFGYTF.